The 24 T cell receptor beta chains below come from one sample, sequenced in a study of shared clonotypes between healthy human individuals. Profiled with immunoSEQ multiplex PCR; TCRdb holds only in-frame clones, not every one. The sample shows approximately 1.9 million clones, just under 95% of them seen only once. CD8 cells regarded as naive lacked CD45RO, were positively chosen for CCR7, and omitted terminally differentiated effector memory CD45RA+ cells. The specimen was naive CD8+ T cells from PBMCs. The receptor source for this set is a man aged 18 to 30 in good health. Some clones in this sample may be carry-over from other donors' samples.

This rearrangement joins TRBV14 to TRBJ2-2; 10 bases align to TRBD2. With 2 bases clipped from V and 4 bases from J, the junction kept 7 bases outside the gene matches. The CDR3 spans 17 residues. Germline V gene sequence: CDR1 SGHDN, CDR2 FVKESK. The CDR3 spells CASSQSSGRAFTGELFF. The CDR3 bases are TGTGCCAGCAGCCAATCCAGCGGGAGGGCCTTCACCGGGGAGCTGTTTTTT.

Notes on this clone: At the DNA level, this CDR3 is encoded by other sequences in the same sample as well. V usage is TRBV6-5 and J usage is TRBJ2-7; TRBD1 matches at 7 bases. CDR3 length equals 14 residues. Germline CDR1 and CDR2: MNHEY and SVGAGI. Trimming removed 5 bases from V and 1 base from J; junction bases left unmatched: 5. CDR3 in amino acids: CASSPRDSSYEQYF. CDR3 sequence (DNA): TGTGCCAGCAGTCCTCGGGACAGTTCCTACGAGCAGTACTTC.

This chain uses TRBV7-2 with TRBJ2-7; the match to TRBD1 covers 7 bases. Germline trimming cut 5 bases from V and 4 bases from J; bases unmatched to any gene: 5. Germline CDR1 SGHTA, CDR2 FQGNSA. This CDR3 is 13 amino acids long. In DNA form, the CDR3 reads TGTGCCAGCAGCCCAACGACAGGGTACGAGCAGTACTTC. Translation: CASSPTTGYEQYF.

The chain recombines TRBV7-9 with TRBJ2-3; TRBD1 matches 10 bases. Germline lookup yields CDR1 SEHNR and CDR2 FQNEAQ (reference sequence). V was pared by 4 bases and J by 7 bases, with 8 bases of the junction left unmatched. This CDR3 is built from 15 residues. In nucleotides, the CDR3 is TGTGCCAGCAGCTCGGACCGGGACAGGGGATATACGCAGTATTTT. Protein product: CASSSDRDRGYTQYF. Complete variable domain (other parts from reference TRBV7-9 and TRBJ2-3): DTGVSQNPRHKITKRGQNVTFRCDPISEHNRLYWYRQTLGQGPEFLTYFQNEAQLEKSRLLSDRFSAERPKGSFSTLEIQRTEQGDSAMYLCASSSDRDRGYTQYFGPGTRLTVL.

A single count supports this clone. This chain joins TRBV27 and TRBJ2-7, with D unresolved. The CDR3 is made up of 14 amino acids. The germline gives CDR1 MNHEY, CDR2 SMNVEV (reference sequence). The V gene lost 2 bases and the J gene lost 3 bases, with 11 bases spanning the gap. The CDR3 spells CASSLVGGYYEQYF. The CDR3 DNA reads TGTGCCAGCAGTTTAGTGGGCGGTTACTACGAGCAGTACTTC.

The chain employs TRBV6-5 and TRBJ2-2, with D perhaps assigned TRBD1 or TRBD2 (5 bases each). The CDR3 extends over 14 amino acids. Germline V CDR1 and CDR2: MNHEY, SVGAGI. Trimming shortened V by 2 bases and J by 3 bases, and 7 bases separated the two germline ends. The chain's CDR3 is CASSYGTDTGELFF. CDR3 coding DNA: TGTGCCAGCAGTTACGGGACGGACACCGGGGAGCTGTTTTTT.

CDR3 nucleotides: TGTGCCAGCACGAAGCGGGAGAACTACGAGCAGTACTTC. Its translation is CASTKRENYEQYF. The rearrangement links TRBV2 to TRBJ2-7, with 8 bases aligning to TRBD2. The CDR3 totals 13 residues. Germline trimming cut 7 bases from V and 3 bases from J; bases unmatched to any gene: 5. The V gene's germline CDR1 is SNHLY and CDR2 FYNNEI.

The V call is TRBV29-1, the J call TRBJ2-3, with TRBD1 matching over 11 bases. V lost 6 bases, J lost 3 bases, and 8 bases stayed unmatched. The CDR3 consists of 15 residues. In germline, CDR1 is SQVTM, CDR2 ANQGSEA. CDR3 sequence reads: CSVPGQGVNTDTQYF. The CDR3 nucleotides are TGCAGCGTACCGGGACAGGGGGTCAATACAGATACGCAGTATTTT.

The chain recombines TRBV30 with TRBJ2-3, with TRBD1 matching over 7 bases. The length of the CDR3 is 16 residues. From germline, CDR1 is GTSNPN and CDR2 SVGIG (reference sequence). After removal of 5 bases from V and 4 bases from J, the junction contained 15 bases not matched to a gene. The CDR3 loop reads CAWSGSTGDSPDTQYF. The CDR3 bases are TGTGCCTGGTCAGGCTCCACAGGGGATTCCCCAGATACGCAGTATTTT.

V gene TRBV10-3 combines with J gene TRBJ2-7; 8 bases are a match to TRBD2. The CDR3 loop spans 16 amino acids. From germline, CDR1 is ENHRY and CDR2 SYGVKD. Trimming cost V 10 bases and J 2 bases; bases outside gene matches: 16. CDR3 sequence (DNA): TGTGCCACCTTAGGGGTAGCGGGAACATCGACCTACGAGCAGTACTTC. As protein: CATLGVAGTSTYEQYF.

The chain has TRBV5-1 and TRBJ2-1; 9 bases agree with TRBD2. CDR3 length: 14 residues. Per germline, CDR1 SGHRS and CDR2 YFSETQ. V trimming: 8 bases; J trimming: 1 base; junction bases outside the gene matches: 4. CDR3 protein: CARASGVSYNEQFF. The CDR3, as DNA: TGCGCCAGGGCTAGCGGGGTGTCCTACAATGAGCAGTTCTTC.

This clone was picked up a small number of times. The V gene is TRBV6-1, the J gene TRBJ1-1; D gene ambiguous. V lost 2 bases and J 0 bases, leaving 10 bases between the germline ends. Per germline, CDR1 MNHNS and CDR2 SASEGT. The CDR3 is 15 amino acids. The CDR3 loop reads CASSEWQVMNTEAFF. As DNA, the CDR3 is TGTGCCAGCAGTGAATGGCAGGTGATGAACACTGAAGCTTTCTTT.

V usage is TRBV5-1 and J usage is TRBJ1-4; the D gene is possibly TRBD1 (5 bases). Trimming removed 3 bases at V and 10 bases at J, with 16 bases between. The CDR3 is 14 residues long. The V gene's germline CDR1 is SGHRS and CDR2 YFSETQ. The CDR3 bases are TGCGCCAGCAGCTCTCGAAACCGGGACGGAAAACTGTTTTTT. The encoded protein is CASSSRNRDGKLFF.

V is TRBV27 and J is TRBJ2-2; TRBD2 matches at 12 bases. The CDR3 has 17 amino acids. V shed 4 bases, J shed 3 bases, and the junction held 6 bases outside the gene matches. Per the germline V gene, CDR1 is MNHEY and CDR2 is SMNVEV (reference sequence). The CDR3 DNA follows: TGTGCCAGCAGTTCGAGGACTAGCGGGAATTACACCGGGGAGCTGTTTTTT. This codes for CASSSRTSGNYTGELFF.

Remarks on this clone: This same CDR3 is encoded by further DNA sequences in the sample. The CDR3 region is CASSPGLNTEAFF. The CDR3 DNA reads as TGTGCCAGCAGTCCGGGCCTGAACACTGAAGCTTTCTTT. The rearrangement uses TRBV27 and TRBJ1-1; D is unclear. Per germline, CDR1 MNHEY and CDR2 SMNVEV (reference sequence). V lost 5 bases to trimming and J lost 0 bases, with 7 bases between them. The CDR3 totals 13 residues.

This sequence joins TRBV29-1 and TRBJ2-7; TRBD1 agrees at 7 bases. Germline values: CDR1 SQVTM, CDR2 ANQGSEA. V gave up 7 bases and J gave up 6 bases; unmatched junction bases: 6. The CDR3 loop spans 11 amino acids. The CDR3 nucleotides read TGCAGCGCAAGGACAGGTCCCGAGCAGTACTTC. Residues: CSARTGPEQYF.

The chain combines TRBV27 with TRBJ1-2, with 7 positions matching TRBD1. Trimming cost V 6 bases and J 9 bases; bases outside gene matches: 10. Germline V CDR1 and CDR2: MNHEY, SMNVEV (reference sequence). The CDR3 loop spans 13 amino acids. The CDR3 DNA sequence: TGTGCCAGCAGGGAACTACAGGGGATCAGCTACACCTTC. This translates into CASRELQGISYTF.

J is TRBJ2-5 and V is TRBV7-8; TRBD1 is a possible D gene (6 bases). The CDR3 length is 13 residues. With 5 bases removed from V and 6 bases from J, the gap between germline ends came to 13 bases. CDR1 and CDR2 (germline): SGHVS, FQNEAQ. The CDR3 loop reads CASSQDRVKTQYF. As DNA, the CDR3 is TGTGCCAGCAGCCAGGACAGAGTAAAGACCCAGTACTTC.

The chain combines TRBV28 with TRBJ1-1; 9 positions agree with TRBD1. The trim removed 3 bases at V and 5 bases at J, leaving 16 bases unmatched. This CDR3 is 18 amino acids long. Germline CDR1 is MDHEN and CDR2 is SYDVKM. The DNA for the CDR3 is TGTGCCAGCAGTTTCCCCCCGGACAGGGGAGACCTTCGGACTGAAGCTTTCTTT. Protein: CASSFPPDRGDLRTEAFF.

The chain combines TRBV5-4 with TRBJ2-7, with D tentatively TRBD1 (8 bases). Germline CDR1 and CDR2: SGHNT and YYREEE (reference sequence). Between the trimmed V and J ends, which lost 4 bases and 4 bases, there was a span of 18 bases. This CDR3 region has 15 residues. CDR3 sequence: CASSLRGDRMYEQYF. Written as DNA, the CDR3 is TGTGCCAGCAGCCTTCGGGGGGACAGGATGTACGAGCAGTACTTC.

Concerning this clone itself: Other nucleotide sequences from this sample produce the same CDR3. The chain carries TRBV9 and TRBJ2-1, with a weak D call TRBD2 (6 bases). Trimming stripped 2 bases from V and 4 bases from J, with 10 bases between. There are 14 residues in the CDR3. CDR1 is SGDLS and CDR2 is YYNGEE in the germline V gene. The CDR3 loop reads CASSVGGIYNEQFF. For the CDR3, the DNA is TGTGCCAGCAGCGTCGGGGGAATTTACAATGAGCAGTTCTTC. The full variable domain, with the rest looked up from reference TRBV9 and TRBJ2-1, is DSGVTQTPKHLITATGQRVTLRCSPRSGDLSVYWYQQSLDQGLQFLIQYYNGEERAKGNILERFSAQQFPDLHSELNLSSLELGDSALYFCASSVGGIYNEQFFGPGTRLTVL.

The genes are TRBV5-6 and TRBJ2-7, with a weak D call TRBD2 (6 bases). This CDR3 has 13 residues. Between the trimmed V and J ends, which lost 2 bases and 6 bases, there was a span of 12 bases. Germline V gene data show CDR1 as SGHDT and CDR2 as YYEEEE. The CDR3 spells CASSLSRGSEQYF. The CDR3, as DNA: TGTGCCAGCAGCTTATCCCGGGGGAGCGAGCAGTACTTC.

This chain links TRBV4-1 with TRBJ2-7; 14 bases match TRBD2. The CDR3 sequence is 18 residues long. Germline V gives CDR1 MGHRA, CDR2 YSYEKL. V shed 4 bases and J 3 bases; nucleotides not matched to a gene: 11. The CDR3 DNA reads TGCGCCAGCAGCCCAGGGACTAGCGGGAGTCTATGGGGCTACGAGCAGTACTTC. Its protein is CASSPGTSGSLWGYEQYF.

V usage is TRBV10-3 and J usage is TRBJ1-2; D ambiguous. Germline V gene sequence: CDR1 ENHRY, CDR2 SYGVKD. V gave up 2 bases and J gave up 6 bases, with 10 bases separating them. This CDR3 is built from 13 residues. In DNA, the CDR3 is TGTGCCATCAGTGAGAACCAGGTGGATGGCTACACCTTC. Translating it yields CAISENQVDGYTF.